This T cell receptor (beta chain) was observed in a study of T cell clonotyping in hematopoietic cell transplantation. Regarding the study as a whole: Pathologically expanded recipient clonotypes increased progressively from day 30 to day 180 as diversity fell. Few recipient clonotypes overlapped donors; over 95% were de novo at given depth. No sorting was done, leaving CD4 and CD8 contributions mixed. Broader posttransplant TCR repertoire diversity was predicted by graft donor and pretransplant recipient Inverse Simpson Index values.

Sequencing was performed with immunoSEQ multiplex PCR; in TCRdb, only in-frame clones are kept and a portion is missing. The data contain tens of thousands of clones, 94% of them singletons. Points on this clone: Its antigen is unknown.

J lost 8 bases, V lost 5 bases, and 11 bases had no gene match. The CDR3 runs 15 residues. Germline CDR1 reads SGHAT; CDR2 reads FQNNGV. The sequence was obtained from a woman in her fifties or sixties in good health. Some clones in this sample may be carry-over from other donors' samples. The sample comprised peripheral blood mononuclear cells. J is TRBJ2-2 and V is TRBV11-2, with 7 bases aligning to TRBD2. The CDR3 nucleotides read TGTGCCAGCAGCCCTTCGGGGGGACTTACTGGGGAGCTGTTTTTT. The encoded protein is CASSPSGGLTGELFF.